The entry that follows covers one T cell receptor beta chain sequence. No antigen is known for it. This record belongs to a study of blood T cells in healthy people across ages. For the study at large: Roughly one uniquely barcoded beta molecule per two T cells was captured. General study points: Donor CMV status was unknown, possibly confounding expanded clonotype changes.

A sample-barcoded 5' primer and a J-beta primer mix were used in a second PCR of about 7 to 11 cycles. A template-switch adaptor containing 12 random nucleotides labeled each cDNA molecule. MiXCR, run by TCRdb on the 5' RACE reads, gives a single entry per CDR3 protein. The sample lists approximately 830,000 distinct CDR3 sequences; around two thirds were seen once. The V end lost 4 bases, the J end lost 7 bases, and 11 bases lay between the germline ends. The germline V gene encodes CDR1 SGHNT and CDR2 YYREEE (reference sequence). The CDR3 covers 13 residues. The amount of total RNA extracted per sample was at least 5.5 micrograms.

The V call is TRBV5-4, the J call TRBJ2-2, with TRBD2 as a possible D gene (6 bases). Input material: blood. The receptor's source is a man aged 25-45 years in good health. The CDR3 region is CASSRDSSGELFF. CDR3 nucleotide sequence: TGTGCCAGCAGCCGGGACTCCAGCGGGGAGCTGTTTTTT.